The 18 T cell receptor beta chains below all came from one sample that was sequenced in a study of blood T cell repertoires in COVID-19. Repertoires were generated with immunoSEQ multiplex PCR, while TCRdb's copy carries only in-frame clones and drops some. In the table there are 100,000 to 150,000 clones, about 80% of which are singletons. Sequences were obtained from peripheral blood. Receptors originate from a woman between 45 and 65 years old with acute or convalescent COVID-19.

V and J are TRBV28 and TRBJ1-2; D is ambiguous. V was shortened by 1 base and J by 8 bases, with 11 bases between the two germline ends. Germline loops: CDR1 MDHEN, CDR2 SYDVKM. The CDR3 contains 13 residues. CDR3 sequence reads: CASSLFSAYGYTF. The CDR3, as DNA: TGTGCCAGCAGTTTATTTAGCGCTTACGGCTACACCTTC.

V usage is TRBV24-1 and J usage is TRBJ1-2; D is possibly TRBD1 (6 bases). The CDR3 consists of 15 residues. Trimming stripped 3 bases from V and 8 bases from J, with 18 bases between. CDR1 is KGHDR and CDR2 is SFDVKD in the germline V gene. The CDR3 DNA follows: TGTGCCACCAGTGATCCAACCACAGGGTCGTCCGGCTACACCTTC. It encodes CATSDPTTGSSGYTF.

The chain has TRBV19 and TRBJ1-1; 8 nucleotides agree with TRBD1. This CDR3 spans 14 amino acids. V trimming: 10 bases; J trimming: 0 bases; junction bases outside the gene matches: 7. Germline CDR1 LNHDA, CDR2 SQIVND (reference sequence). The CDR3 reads CATLSDRVNTEAFF. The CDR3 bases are TGTGCCACCCTATCGGACAGGGTGAACACTGAAGCTTTCTTT.

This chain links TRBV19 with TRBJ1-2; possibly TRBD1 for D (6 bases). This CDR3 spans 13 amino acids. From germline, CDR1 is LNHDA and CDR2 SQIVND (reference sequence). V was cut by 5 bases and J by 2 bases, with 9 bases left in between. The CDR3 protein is CASSDQGNYGYTF. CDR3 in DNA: TGTGCCAGTAGTGACCAGGGGAACTATGGCTACACCTTC.

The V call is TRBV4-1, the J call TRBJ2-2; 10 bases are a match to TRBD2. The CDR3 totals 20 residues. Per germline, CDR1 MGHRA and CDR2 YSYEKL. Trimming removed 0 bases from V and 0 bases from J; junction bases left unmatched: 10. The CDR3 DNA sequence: TGCGCCAGCAGCCAAGATCCCGGACTAGCGGATCCAGCGAACACCGGGGAGCTGTTTTTT. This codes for CASSQDPGLADPANTGELFF.

CDR3 loop: CASSRTDTYEQYF. DNA for the CDR3: TGTGCCAGCAGTCGTACAGATACCTACGAGCAGTACTTC. This chain uses TRBV2 with TRBJ2-7; D remains ambiguous. V lost 5 bases and J 2 bases, leaving 10 bases between the germline ends. The CDR3 runs 13 residues. Germline CDR1 is SNHLY and CDR2 is FYNNEI. Variable domain in full (rest from reference TRBV2 and TRBJ2-7): EPEVTQTPSHQVTQMGQEVILRCVPISNHLYFYWYRQILGQKVEFLVSFYNNEISEKSEIFDDQFSVERPDGSNFTLKIRSTKLEDSAMYFCASSRTDTYEQYFGPGTRLTVT.

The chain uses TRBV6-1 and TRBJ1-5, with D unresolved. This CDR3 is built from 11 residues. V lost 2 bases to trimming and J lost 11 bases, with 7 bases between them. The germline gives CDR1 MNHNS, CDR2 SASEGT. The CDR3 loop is CASSEMLAQHF. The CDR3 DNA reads TGTGCCAGCAGTGAAATGTTAGCCCAGCATTTT.

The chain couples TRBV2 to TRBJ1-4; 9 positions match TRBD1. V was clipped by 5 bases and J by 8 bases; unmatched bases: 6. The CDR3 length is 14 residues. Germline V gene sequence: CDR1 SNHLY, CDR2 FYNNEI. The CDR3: CASSHRDRAEKLFF. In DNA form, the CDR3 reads TGTGCCAGCAGTCACCGGGACAGGGCGGAAAAACTGTTTTTT.

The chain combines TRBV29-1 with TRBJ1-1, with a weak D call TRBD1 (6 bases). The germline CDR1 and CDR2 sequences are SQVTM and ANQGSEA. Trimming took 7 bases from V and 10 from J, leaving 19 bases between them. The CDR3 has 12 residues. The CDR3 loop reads CSATTRTGRAFF. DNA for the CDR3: TGCAGCGCCACAACCCGAACAGGGAGAGCTTTCTTT.

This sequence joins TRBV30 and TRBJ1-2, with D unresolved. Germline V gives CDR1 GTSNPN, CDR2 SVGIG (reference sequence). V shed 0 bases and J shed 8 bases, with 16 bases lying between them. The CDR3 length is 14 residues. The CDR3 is CAWSVIGGSRGYTF. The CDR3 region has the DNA TGTGCCTGGAGTGTAATAGGCGGGTCTCGCGGCTACACCTTC.

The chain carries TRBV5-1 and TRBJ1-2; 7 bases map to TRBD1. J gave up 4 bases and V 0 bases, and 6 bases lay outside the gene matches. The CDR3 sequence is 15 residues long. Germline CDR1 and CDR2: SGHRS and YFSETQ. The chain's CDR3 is CASSLGTTGAYGYTF. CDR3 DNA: TGCGCCAGCAGCTTGGGGACAACAGGGGCCTATGGCTACACCTTC.

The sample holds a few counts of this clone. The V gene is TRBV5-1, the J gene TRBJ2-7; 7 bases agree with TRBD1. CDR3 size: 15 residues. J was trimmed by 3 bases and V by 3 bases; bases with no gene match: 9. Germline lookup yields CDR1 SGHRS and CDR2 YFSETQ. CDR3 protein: CASSYTDRVHYEQYF. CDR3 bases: TGCGCCAGCAGCTATACCGACAGGGTGCACTACGAGCAGTACTTC.

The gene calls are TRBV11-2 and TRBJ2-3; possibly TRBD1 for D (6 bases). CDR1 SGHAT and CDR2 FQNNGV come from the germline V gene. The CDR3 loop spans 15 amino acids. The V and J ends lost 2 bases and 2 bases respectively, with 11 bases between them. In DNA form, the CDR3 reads TGTGCCAGCAGCTTACCGGGACAAAACACAGATACGCAGTATTTT. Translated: CASSLPGQNTDTQYF.

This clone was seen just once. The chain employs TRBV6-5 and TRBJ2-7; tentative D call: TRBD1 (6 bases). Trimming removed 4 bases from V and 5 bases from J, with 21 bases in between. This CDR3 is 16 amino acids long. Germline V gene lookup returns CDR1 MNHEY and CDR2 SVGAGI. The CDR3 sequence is CASSSETGPLFDEQYF. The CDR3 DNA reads TGTGCCAGCAGTTCCGAGACAGGACCCCTCTTCGACGAGCAGTACTTC.

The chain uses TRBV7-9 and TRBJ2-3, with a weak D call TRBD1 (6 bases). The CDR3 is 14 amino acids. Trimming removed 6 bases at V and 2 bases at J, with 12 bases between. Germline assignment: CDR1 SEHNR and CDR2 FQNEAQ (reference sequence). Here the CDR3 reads CASRATGFTDTQYF. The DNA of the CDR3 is TGTGCCAGCAGGGCCACAGGGTTCACAGATACGCAGTATTTT.

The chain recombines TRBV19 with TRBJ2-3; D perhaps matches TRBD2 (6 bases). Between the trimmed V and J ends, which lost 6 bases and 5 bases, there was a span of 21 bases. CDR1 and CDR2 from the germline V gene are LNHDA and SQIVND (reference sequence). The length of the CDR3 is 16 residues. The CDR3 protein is CASSISGPGRRDTQYF. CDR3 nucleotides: TGTGCCAGTAGCATAAGCGGGCCAGGGCGTAGAGATACGCAGTATTTT.

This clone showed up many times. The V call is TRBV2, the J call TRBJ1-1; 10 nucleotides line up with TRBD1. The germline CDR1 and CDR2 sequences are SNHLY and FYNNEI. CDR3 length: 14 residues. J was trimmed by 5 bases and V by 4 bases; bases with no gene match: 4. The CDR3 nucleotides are TGTGCCAGCAGTGTGACAGGGGGCCCTACTGAAGCTTTCTTT. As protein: CASSVTGGPTEAFF.

The CDR3 coding sequence is TGTGCCAGTAGTCGTACAGGGGGTGCCTCTGGGGCCAACGTCCTGACTTTC. This translates into CASSRTGGASGANVLTF. V usage is TRBV19 and J usage is TRBJ2-6; TRBD1 agrees at 8 bases. This CDR3 spans 17 amino acids. Trimming at V came to 5 bases and at J to 0 bases, leaving 6 bases not matched to a gene. In germline, CDR1 is LNHDA, CDR2 SQIVND (reference sequence).